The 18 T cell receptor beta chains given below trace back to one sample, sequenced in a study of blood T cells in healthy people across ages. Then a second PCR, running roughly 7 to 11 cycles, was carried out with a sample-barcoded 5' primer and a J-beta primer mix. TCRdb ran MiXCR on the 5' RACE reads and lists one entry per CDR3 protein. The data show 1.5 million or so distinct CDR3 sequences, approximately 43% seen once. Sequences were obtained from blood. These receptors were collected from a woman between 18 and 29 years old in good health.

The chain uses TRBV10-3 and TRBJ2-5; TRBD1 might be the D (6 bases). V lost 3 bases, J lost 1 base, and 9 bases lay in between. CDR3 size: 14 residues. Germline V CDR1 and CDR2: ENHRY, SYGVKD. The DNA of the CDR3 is TGTGCCATCAGTGACACAGGGTCCCAAGAGACCCAGTACTTC. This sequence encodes CAISDTGSQETQYF.

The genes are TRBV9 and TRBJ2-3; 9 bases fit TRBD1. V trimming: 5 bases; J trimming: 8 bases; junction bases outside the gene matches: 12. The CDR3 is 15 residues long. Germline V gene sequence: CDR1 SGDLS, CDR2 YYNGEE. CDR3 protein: CASSSTGGNRRTQYF. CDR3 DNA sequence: TGTGCCAGCAGTTCGACAGGGGGAAATCGGCGTACGCAGTATTTT. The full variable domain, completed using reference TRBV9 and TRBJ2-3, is DSGVTQTPKHLITATGQRVTLRCSPRSGDLSVYWYQQSLDQGLQFLIQYYNGEERAKGNILERFSAQQFPDLHSELNLSSLELGDSALYFCASSSTGGNRRTQYFGPGTRLTVL.

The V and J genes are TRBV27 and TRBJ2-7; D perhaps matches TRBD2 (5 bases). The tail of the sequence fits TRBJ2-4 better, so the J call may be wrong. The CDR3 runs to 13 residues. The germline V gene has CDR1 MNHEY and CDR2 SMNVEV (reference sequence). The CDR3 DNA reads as TGTGCCAGCAGTTTACGGGAACGGGACATTCAGTACTTC. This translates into CASSLRERDIQYF.

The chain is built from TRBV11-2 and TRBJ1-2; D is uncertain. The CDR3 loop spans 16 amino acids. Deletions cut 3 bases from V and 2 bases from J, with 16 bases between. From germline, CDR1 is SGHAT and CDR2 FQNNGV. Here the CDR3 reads CASSFSSPSLNYGYTF. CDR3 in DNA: TGTGCCAGCAGCTTTTCCTCCCCAAGCCTAAACTATGGCTACACCTTC.

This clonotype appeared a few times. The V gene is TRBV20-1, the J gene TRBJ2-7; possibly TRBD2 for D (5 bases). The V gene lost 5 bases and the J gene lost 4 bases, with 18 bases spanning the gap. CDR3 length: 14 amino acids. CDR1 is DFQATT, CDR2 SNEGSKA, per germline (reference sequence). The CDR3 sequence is CSAPPRTANYEQYF. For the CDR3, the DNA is TGCAGTGCTCCCCCTAGGACTGCCAATTACGAGCAGTACTTC.

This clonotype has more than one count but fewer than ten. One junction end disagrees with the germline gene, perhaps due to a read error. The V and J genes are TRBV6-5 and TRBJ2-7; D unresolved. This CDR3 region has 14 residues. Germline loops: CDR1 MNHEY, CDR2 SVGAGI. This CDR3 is CASSPTGHLYEQYF. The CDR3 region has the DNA TGCGCCAGCAGCCCCACCGGGCACCTCTACGAGCAGTACTTC.

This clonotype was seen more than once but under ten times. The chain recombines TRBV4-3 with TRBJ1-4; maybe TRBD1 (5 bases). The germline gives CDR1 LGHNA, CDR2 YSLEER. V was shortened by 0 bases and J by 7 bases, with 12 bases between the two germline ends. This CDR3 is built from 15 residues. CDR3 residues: CASSQDGGAAEKLFF. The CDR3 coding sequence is TGCGCCAGCAGCCAAGACGGAGGGGCAGCTGAAAAACTGTTTTTT.

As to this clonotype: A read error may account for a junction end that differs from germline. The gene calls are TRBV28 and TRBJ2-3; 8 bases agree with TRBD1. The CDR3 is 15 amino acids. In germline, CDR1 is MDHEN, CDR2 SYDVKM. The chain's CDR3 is CANSLGQGAGDTQYF. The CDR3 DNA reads TGTGCCAACAGTTTGGGGCAGGGGGCAGGGGATACGCAGTATTTT.

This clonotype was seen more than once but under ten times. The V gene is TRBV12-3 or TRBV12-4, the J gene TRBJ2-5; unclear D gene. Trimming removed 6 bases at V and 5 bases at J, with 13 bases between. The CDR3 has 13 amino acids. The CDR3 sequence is CASSLAEWETQYF. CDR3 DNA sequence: TGTGCCAGCAGCCTGGCGGAGTGGGAGACCCAGTACTTC.

CDR3 loop: CASSVAPHGQAYTF. In nucleotides, the CDR3 is TGTGCCAGCAGCGTAGCTCCGCACGGGCAAGCCTACACCTTC. The chain recombines TRBV9 with TRBJ1-2; no clear D. This CDR3 region has 14 residues. Deletions cut 0 bases from V and 10 bases from J, with 16 bases between. The germline V gene has CDR1 SGDLS and CDR2 YYNGEE.

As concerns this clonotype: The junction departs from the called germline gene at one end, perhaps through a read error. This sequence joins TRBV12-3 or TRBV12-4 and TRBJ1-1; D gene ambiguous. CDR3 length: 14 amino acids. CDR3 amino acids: CVSSFSLMNTEAFF. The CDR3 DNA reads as TGTGTCAGCAGTTTCTCACTCATGAATACTGAAGCTTTCTTT.

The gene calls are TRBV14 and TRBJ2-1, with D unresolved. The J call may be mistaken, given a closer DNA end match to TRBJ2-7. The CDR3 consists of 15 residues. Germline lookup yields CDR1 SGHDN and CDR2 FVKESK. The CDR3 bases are TGTGCCAGCAGCCATCAGTCTTACCCCTACAATGAGCAGTACTTC. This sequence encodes CASSHQSYPYNEQYF.

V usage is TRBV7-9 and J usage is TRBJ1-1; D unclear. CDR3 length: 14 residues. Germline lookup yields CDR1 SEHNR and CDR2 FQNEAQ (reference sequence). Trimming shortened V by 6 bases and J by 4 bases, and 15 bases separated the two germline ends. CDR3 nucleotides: TGTGCCAGCAGACTCGATGTGGTGGGCACTGAAGCTTTCTTT. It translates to CASRLDVVGTEAFF.

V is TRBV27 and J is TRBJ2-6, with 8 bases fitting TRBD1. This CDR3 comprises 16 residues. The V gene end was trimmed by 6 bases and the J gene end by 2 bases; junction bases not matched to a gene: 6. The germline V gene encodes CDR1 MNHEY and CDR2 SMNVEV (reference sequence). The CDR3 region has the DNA TGTGCCAGCAGCTATCGGACAGGGACTGGGGCCAACGTCCTGACTTTC. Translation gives CASSYRTGTGANVLTF.

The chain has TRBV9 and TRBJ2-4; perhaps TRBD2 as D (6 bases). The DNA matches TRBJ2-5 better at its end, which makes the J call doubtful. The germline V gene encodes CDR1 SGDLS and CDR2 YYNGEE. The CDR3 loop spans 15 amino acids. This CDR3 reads CASSVGGLIQETQYF. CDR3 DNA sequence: TGTGCCAGCAGCGTAGGGGGACTTATTCAAGAGACCCAGTACTTC.

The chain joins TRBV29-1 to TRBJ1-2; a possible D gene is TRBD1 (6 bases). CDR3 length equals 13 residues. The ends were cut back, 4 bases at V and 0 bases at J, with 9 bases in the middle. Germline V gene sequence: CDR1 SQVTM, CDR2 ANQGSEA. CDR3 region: CSVVDSANYGYTF. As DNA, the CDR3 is TGCAGCGTTGTGGACAGCGCTAACTATGGCTACACCTTC.

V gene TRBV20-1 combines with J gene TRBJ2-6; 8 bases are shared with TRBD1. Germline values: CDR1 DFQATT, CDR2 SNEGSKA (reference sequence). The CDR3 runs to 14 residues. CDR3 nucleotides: TGCAGGGGACAGGTATCCTCTGGGGCCAACGTCCTGACTTTC. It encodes CRGQVSSGANVLTF.

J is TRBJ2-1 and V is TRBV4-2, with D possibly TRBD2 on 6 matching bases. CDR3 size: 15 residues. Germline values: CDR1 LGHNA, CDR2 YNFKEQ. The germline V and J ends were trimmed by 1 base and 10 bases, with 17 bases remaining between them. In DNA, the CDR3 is TGTGCCAGCAGCCAAGTGGGGGGAGGAGTGGGAGAGCAGTTCTTC. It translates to CASSQVGGGVGEQFF.